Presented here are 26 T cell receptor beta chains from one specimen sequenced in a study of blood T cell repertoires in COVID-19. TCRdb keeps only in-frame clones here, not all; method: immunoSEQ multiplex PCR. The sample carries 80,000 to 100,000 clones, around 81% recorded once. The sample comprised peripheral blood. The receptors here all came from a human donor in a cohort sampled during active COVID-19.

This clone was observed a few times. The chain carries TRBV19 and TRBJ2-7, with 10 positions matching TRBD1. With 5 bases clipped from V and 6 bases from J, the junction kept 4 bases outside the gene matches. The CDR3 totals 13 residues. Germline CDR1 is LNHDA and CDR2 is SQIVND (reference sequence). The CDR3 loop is CASSVTGGGEQYV. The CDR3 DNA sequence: TGTGCCAGTAGTGTGACAGGGGGCGGCGAGCAGTACGTC.

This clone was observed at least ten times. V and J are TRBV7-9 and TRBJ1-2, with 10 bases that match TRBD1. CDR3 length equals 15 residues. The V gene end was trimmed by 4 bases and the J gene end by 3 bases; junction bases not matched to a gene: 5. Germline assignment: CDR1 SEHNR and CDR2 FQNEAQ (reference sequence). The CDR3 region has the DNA TGTGCCAGCAGCTCTCCCGGGACAGGGGACTATGGCTACACCTTC. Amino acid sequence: CASSSPGTGDYGYTF.

This CDR3 reads CASSENVGAGTDTQYF. The CDR3 DNA sequence: TGTGCCAGCAGTGAAAATGTTGGAGCTGGCACAGATACGCAGTATTTT. The chain carries TRBV2 and TRBJ2-3; D ambiguous. V shed 2 bases and J shed 1 base, with 13 bases lying between them. This CDR3 is 16 amino acids long. Germline CDR1 reads SNHLY; CDR2 reads FYNNEI.

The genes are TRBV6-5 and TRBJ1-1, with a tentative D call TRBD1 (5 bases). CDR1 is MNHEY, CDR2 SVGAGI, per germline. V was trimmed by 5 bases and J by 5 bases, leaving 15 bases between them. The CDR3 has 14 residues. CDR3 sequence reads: CASSPGGTGTEAFF. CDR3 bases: TGTGCCAGCAGTCCCGGGGGAACGGGGACTGAAGCTTTCTTT.

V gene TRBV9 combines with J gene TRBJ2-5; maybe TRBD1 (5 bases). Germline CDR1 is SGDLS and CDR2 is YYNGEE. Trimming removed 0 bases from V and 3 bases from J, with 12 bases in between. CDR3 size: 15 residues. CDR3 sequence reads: CASSVGGYQEETQYF. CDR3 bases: TGTGCCAGCAGCGTAGGGGGCTACCAAGAAGAGACCCAGTACTTC.

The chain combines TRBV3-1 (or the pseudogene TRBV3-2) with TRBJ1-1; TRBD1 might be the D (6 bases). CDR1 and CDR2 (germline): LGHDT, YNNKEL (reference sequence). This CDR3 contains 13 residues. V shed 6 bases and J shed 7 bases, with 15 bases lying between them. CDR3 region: CASRVNTQGEAFF. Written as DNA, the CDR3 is TGTGCCAGCAGAGTCAATACACAGGGTGAAGCTTTCTTT.

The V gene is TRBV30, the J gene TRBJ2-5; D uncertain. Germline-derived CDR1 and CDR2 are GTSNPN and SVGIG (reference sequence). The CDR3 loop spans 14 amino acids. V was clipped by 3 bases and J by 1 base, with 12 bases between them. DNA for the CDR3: TGTGCCTGGAGGAAAAGTGGAGCCCAAGAGACCCAGTACTTC. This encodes CAWRKSGAQETQYF.

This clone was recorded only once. CDR3 protein: CASSLGTGGRDTEAFF. In nucleotides, the CDR3 is TGTGCCAGCAGCCTCGGGACAGGGGGCCGGGACACTGAAGCTTTCTTT. The V gene is TRBV5-8, the J gene TRBJ1-1; 12 bases match TRBD1. The CDR3 sequence is 16 residues long. CDR1 is SGHTS and CDR2 is YDEGEE in the germline V gene. V trimming: 4 bases; J trimming: 3 bases; junction bases outside the gene matches: 7. Full variable domain (remainder filled in from reference TRBV5-8 and TRBJ1-1): EAGVTQSPTHLIKTRGQQATLRCSPISGHTSVYWYQQALGLGLQFLLWYDEGEERNRGNFPPRFSGRQFPNYSSELNVNALELEDSALYLCASSLGTGGRDTEAFFGQGTRLTVV.

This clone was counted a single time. The CDR3 nucleotides read TGCGCCAGCAGCACGGGACTAGCGGGGGGGATCGATGAGCAGTTCTTC. It yields the protein CASSTGLAGGIDEQFF. The rearrangement joins TRBV5-1 to TRBJ2-1; 16 nucleotides line up with TRBD2. Germline V lookup: CDR1 SGHRS, CDR2 YFSETQ. The CDR3 has 16 amino acids. Losses at the gene ends were 4 bases for V and 8 bases for J; bases not matched to a gene: 6.

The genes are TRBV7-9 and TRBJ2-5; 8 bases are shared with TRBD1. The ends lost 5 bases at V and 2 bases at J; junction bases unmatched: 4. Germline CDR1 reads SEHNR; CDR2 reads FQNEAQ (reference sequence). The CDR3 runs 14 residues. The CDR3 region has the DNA TGTGCCAGCAGCCCTAGGACAGGGCAAGAGACCCAGTACTTC. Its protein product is CASSPRTGQETQYF.

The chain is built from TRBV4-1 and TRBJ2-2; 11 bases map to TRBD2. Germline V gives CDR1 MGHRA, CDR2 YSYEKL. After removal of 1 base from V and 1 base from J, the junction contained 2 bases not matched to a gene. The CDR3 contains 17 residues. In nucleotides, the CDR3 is TGCGCCAGCAGCCAAGCCCTAGCGGGGGGGAACACCGGGGAGCTGTTTTTT. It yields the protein CASSQALAGGNTGELFF.

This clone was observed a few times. CDR3 sequence: CASSSSLGRAFF. CDR3 nucleotide sequence: TGTGCCAGCAGTTCATCGCTCGGGAGAGCTTTCTTT. The chain has TRBV6-5 and TRBJ1-1; D is ambiguous. The CDR3 runs to 12 residues. Trimming cost V 4 bases and J 10 bases, with 13 bases left between them. Germline CDR1 and CDR2: MNHEY and SVGAGI.

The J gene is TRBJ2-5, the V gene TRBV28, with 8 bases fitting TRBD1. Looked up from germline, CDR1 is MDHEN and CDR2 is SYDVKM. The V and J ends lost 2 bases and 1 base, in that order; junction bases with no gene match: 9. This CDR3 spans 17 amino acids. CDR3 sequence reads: CASSLPKDRVGQETQYF. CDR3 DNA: TGTGCCAGCAGTTTACCCAAGGACAGGGTAGGCCAAGAGACCCAGTACTTC.

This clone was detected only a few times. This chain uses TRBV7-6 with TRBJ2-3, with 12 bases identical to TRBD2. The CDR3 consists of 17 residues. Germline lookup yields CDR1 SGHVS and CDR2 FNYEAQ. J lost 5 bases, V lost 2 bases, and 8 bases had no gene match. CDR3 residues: CASSLITSGGLGDTQYF. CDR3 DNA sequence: TGTGCCAGCAGCTTAATCACTAGCGGGGGGCTGGGAGATACGCAGTATTTT.

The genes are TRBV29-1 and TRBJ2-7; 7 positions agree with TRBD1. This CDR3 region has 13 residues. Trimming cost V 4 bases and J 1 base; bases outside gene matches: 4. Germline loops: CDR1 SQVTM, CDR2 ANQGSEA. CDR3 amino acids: CSVGQGQSYEQYF. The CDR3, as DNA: TGCAGCGTTGGACAGGGTCAGTCCTACGAGCAGTACTTC.

The CDR3, as DNA: TGTGCCAGCAGCTTGGGCCCCTCGGGACTAGCGGGGGATACGCAGTATTTT. This sequence encodes CASSLGPSGLAGDTQYF. J is TRBJ2-3 and V is TRBV11-2, with 13 nucleotides matching TRBD2. Germline loops: CDR1 SGHAT, CDR2 FQNNGV. V lost 3 bases to trimming and J lost 6 bases; unmatched junction nucleotides: 9. CDR3 length equals 17 residues. Drawing the rest from reference TRBV11-2 and TRBJ2-3, the complete variable domain is EAGVAQSPRYKIIEKRQSVAFWCNPISGHATLYWYQQILGQGPKLLIQFQNNGVVDDSQLPKDRFSAERLKGVDSTLKIQPAKLEDSAVYLCASSLGPSGLAGDTQYFGPGTRLTVL.

The CDR3, as DNA: TGTGCCAGCAGTTTCTCCTGGGACAGGAGGGATTCACCCCTCCACTTT. Its translation: CASSFSWDRRDSPLHF. The chain joins TRBV28 to TRBJ1-6, with TRBD1 matching 8 bases. J was trimmed by 8 bases and V by 3 bases; bases with no gene match: 9. The CDR3 sequence is 16 residues long. Germline CDR1 MDHEN, CDR2 SYDVKM.

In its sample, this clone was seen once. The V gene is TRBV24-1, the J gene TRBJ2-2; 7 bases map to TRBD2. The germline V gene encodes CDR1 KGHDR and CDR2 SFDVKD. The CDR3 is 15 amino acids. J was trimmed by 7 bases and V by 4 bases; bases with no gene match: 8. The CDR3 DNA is TGTGCCACCAGTGAGCAAGCGGGGTTGGGCGGGGAGCTGTTTTTT. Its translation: CATSEQAGLGGELFF.

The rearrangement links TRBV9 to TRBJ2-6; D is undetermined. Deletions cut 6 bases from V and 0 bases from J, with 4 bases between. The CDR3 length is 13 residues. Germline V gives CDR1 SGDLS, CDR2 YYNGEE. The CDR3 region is CASTISGANVLTF. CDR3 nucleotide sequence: TGTGCCAGCACCATCTCTGGGGCCAACGTCCTGACTTTC.

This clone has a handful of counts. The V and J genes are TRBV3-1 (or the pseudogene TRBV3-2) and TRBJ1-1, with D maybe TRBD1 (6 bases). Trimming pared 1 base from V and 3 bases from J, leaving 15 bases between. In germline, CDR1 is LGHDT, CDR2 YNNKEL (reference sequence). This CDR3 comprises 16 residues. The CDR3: CASSQGGGTGYTEAFF. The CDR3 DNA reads TGTGCCAGCAGCCAAGGGGGGGGTACAGGGTACACTGAAGCTTTCTTT.

CDR3 residues: CASSQDPRGDTEAFF. Written as DNA, the CDR3 is TGCGCCAGCAGCCAAGATCCCAGGGGAGACACTGAAGCTTTCTTT. V usage is TRBV4-3 and J usage is TRBJ1-1; a possible D gene is TRBD1 (6 bases). Germline V lookup: CDR1 LGHNA, CDR2 YSLEER. This CDR3 region has 15 residues. With 0 bases removed from V and 3 bases from J, the gap between germline ends came to 11 bases.

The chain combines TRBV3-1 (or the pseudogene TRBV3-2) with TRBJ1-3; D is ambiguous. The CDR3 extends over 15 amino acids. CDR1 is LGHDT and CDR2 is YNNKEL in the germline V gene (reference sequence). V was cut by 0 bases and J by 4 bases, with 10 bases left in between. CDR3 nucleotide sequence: TGTGCCAGCAGCCAAGATGTAGTATCCGGAAACACCATATATTTT. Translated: CASSQDVVSGNTIYF.

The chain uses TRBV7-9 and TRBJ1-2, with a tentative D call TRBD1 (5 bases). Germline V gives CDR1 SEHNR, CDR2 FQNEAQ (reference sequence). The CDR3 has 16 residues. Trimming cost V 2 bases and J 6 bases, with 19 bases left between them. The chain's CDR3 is CASSLPTRFQGDGYTF. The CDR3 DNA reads TGTGCCAGCAGCTTACCCACCCGTTTTCAGGGCGATGGCTACACCTTC.

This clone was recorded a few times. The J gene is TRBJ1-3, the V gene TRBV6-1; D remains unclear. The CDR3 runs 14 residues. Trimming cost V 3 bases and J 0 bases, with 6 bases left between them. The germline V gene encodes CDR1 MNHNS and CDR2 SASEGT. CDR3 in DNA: TGTGCCAGCAGTGAGGGGAGCTCTGGAAACACCATATATTTT. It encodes CASSEGSSGNTIYF.

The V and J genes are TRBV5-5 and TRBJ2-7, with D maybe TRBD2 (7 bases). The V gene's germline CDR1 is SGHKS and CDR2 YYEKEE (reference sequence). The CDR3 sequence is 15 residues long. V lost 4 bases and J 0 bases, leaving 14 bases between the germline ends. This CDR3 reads CASSPLGGGSYEQYF. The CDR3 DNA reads TGTGCCAGCAGCCCCCTAGGGGGGGGCTCCTACGAGCAGTACTTC.

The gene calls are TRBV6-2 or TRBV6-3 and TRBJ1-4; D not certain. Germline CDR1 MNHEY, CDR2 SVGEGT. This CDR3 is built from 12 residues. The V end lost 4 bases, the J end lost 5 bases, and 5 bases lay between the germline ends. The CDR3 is CASSSVNEKLFF. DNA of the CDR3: TGTGCCAGCAGTTCCGTAAATGAAAAACTGTTTTTT.